The TCR beta chain described here comes from a study of blood T cell repertoires in COVID-19. Study information: Collection of acute and convalescent COVID-19 samples took place in the United States, Italy and Spain. PBMCs, B-cell-depleted T cells, or T cells provided the cDNA or gDNA that made up the material.

Per the original data handling: Amplification of reference gene primers was used by the study to estimate nucleated cell counts. TCRdb's table, derived via immunoSEQ multiplex PCR, lists solely in-frame clones and lacks some. D and trimming come from the DNA, and the V and J calls and clone size come from that table. The data hold nearly 200,000 clones, with approximately 84% observed a single time. CDR1 and CDR2 from the germline V gene are KGHDR and SFDVKD. V shed 4 bases and J 9 bases; nucleotides not matched to a gene: 16. This CDR3 is built from 19 residues. What was sequenced was peripheral blood. The chain couples TRBV24-1 to TRBJ2-1; 14 positions match TRBD2. The source is a woman in her seventies with active or convalescent COVID-19. The CDR3 DNA is TGTGCCACCAGTGAGGCCCCGGGACTAGCGGGAGTATCAACAGGTGAGCAGTTCTTC. This gives the protein CATSEAPGLAGVSTGEQFF.